Listed below are T cell receptor beta chains from one sample, sequenced in a study of blood T cell repertoires in COVID-19. Produced via immunoSEQ multiplex PCR; TCRdb's table is partial and in-frame only. The table has around 180,000 clones, about 87% seen once. The specimen was peripheral blood. Receptors originate from a man in his forties or fifties with active or convalescent COVID-19. Both conserved end residues are part of each CDR3. A D gene is named only where the DNA matches it firmly. Clone size is stated in some rows and not others, as once, few, many or a class when expanded.

d_call j_call clone_size v_call cdr3_nt cdr3_aa
. TRBJ2-3 . TRBV6-2/TRBV6-3 TGTGCCAGCAGCAGGACTAGCACAGATACGCAGTATTTT CASSRTSTDTQYF
. TRBJ2-7 . TRBV28 TGTGCCAGCAGTTTTATAAGTTGGGCTGCTACGCCGGACAACTCCTACGAGCAGTACTTC CASSFISWAATPDNSYEQYF
. TRBJ1-5 . TRBV7-9 TGTGCCAGCAGCGCCCCTGGCCACAATCAGCCCCAGCATTTT CASSAPGHNQPQHF
TRBD1 TRBJ1-4 . TRBV4-1 TGCGCCAGCAGCCAAATCCCGGGTGTGACAGGGAAAAATGAAAAACTGTTTTTT CASSQIPGVTGKNEKLFF
TRBD1 TRBJ1-5 once TRBV6-2/TRBV6-3 TGTGCCAGCAGTTACGTGACAGGGGGAAATCAGCCCCAGCATTTT CASSYVTGGNQPQHF
. TRBJ2-7 . TRBV18 TGTGCCAGCTCACCAAGAGCCGACCGGGGGCAGTACTTC CASSPRADRGQYF
. TRBJ2-3 . TRBV27 TGTGCCAGCAGTCTCACAGGGATAAGCACAGATACGCAGTATTTT CASSLTGISTDTQYF
. TRBJ1-2 few TRBV6-1 TGTGCCAGCAGTGAGGGGCAGGCCCGCTATGGCTACACCTTC CASSEGQARYGYTF
. TRBJ2-7 . TRBV18 TGTGCCAGCTCACCACGGGGAGATTACGAGCAGTACTTC CASSPRGDYEQYF
TRBD1 TRBJ1-2 . TRBV6-1 TGTGCCAGCAGTGAAATGGCGGCGACAGGGGCTATGGATGCGTTC CASSEMAATGAMDAF
. TRBJ1-1 once TRBV30 TGTGCCTGGAATCTAGGGAGGGACACTGAAGCTTTCTTT CAWNLGRDTEAFF
. TRBJ2-2 . TRBV23-1 TGCGCCAGCAGCTTCAGGGCCGGGGAGCTGTTTTTT CASSFRAGELFF
TRBD1 TRBJ2-7 . TRBV27 TGTGCCAGCAGTTTTTACAGGGGTTTCCACGAGCAGTACTTC CASSFYRGFHEQYF
. TRBJ1-5 . TRBV6-1 TGTGCCAGCAGTGAATATAAGGGGTCCTCCAATCAGCCCCAGCATTTT CASSEYKGSSNQPQHF
. TRBJ2-1 . TRBV14 TGTGCCAGCAGCCAAGATTGGGGGGAGGATGAGCAGTTCTTC CASSQDWGEDEQFF
TRBD1 TRBJ1-1 . TRBV3-1/TRBV3-2 TGTGCCAGCAGCCAAGGGCACAGGGGGGAAGCTTTCTTT CASSQGHRGEAFF
TRBD1 TRBJ1-4 few TRBV7-9 TGTGCCAGCAGCTTGGACAGGGCTCATGAAAAACTGTTTTTT CASSLDRAHEKLFF
. TRBJ2-3 . TRBV5-1 TGCGCCAGCAGCGTGGGAGTGGGGGGAAGCACAGATACGCAGTATTTT CASSVGVGGSTDTQYF
. TRBJ1-2 . TRBV13 TGTGCCAGCAGCTTAGGCCTCGGGGATCATGGCTACACCTTC CASSLGLGDHGYTF
TRBD1 TRBJ2-5 . TRBV25-1 TGTGCCAGCAGTGAATACAGGGGGAGCGAGACCCAGTACTTC CASSEYRGSETQYF
TRBD1 TRBJ2-4 . TRBV19 TGTGCCAGTAGGGGGCAGGGGGCTCAAAACATTCAGTACTTC CASRGQGAQNIQYF
TRBD1 TRBJ1-5 . TRBV3-1/TRBV3-2 TGTGCCAGCAGCCCGACAGGGGGCAATCAGCCCCAGCATTTT CASSPTGGNQPQHF
. TRBJ2-5 . TRBV11-1 TGTGCCAGCAGTCGTGAGTTAGGAGAGTGGGAGACCCAGTACTTC CASSRELGEWETQYF
TRBD1 TRBJ1-5 few TRBV6-2/TRBV6-3 TGTGCCAGCAGTAGACCAGGGGGCGTCAATCAGCCCCAGCATTTT CASSRPGGVNQPQHF
TRBD2 TRBJ2-2 . TRBV5-1 TGCGCCAGCAGCTTGGCCGCTAGCGGGGGGCTGACCGGGGAGCTGTTTTTT CASSLAASGGLTGELFF
. TRBJ1-2 . TRBV30 TGTGCCTCCGGACAGTATGGCTACACCTTC CASGQYGYTF
TRBD1 TRBJ1-2 . TRBV30 TGTGCCTGGAGTGCCCCCCCCGGGACAGGGGGAGGCTACACCTTC CAWSAPPGTGGGYTF
. TRBJ1-3 once TRBV29-1 TGCAGCGTTGAAGACCCTGAGGCTCCTGGAAACACCATATATTTT CSVEDPEAPGNTIYF
. TRBJ2-1 . TRBV5-8 TGTGCCAGCAGCTGGGATCCGGGAGAGGGGAGCTCCTACAATGAGCAGTTCTTC CASSWDPGEGSSYNEQFF
. TRBJ1-2 . TRBV11-2 TGTGCAAGCCAACCTCCGGGAGACTATGGCTACACCTTC CASQPPGDYGYTF
TRBD2 TRBJ2-5 . TRBV6-5 TGTGCCAGCTCCGGGGCGGGGGGGCAGGAAGAGACCCAGTACTTC CASSGAGGQEETQYF
. TRBJ2-5 once TRBV6-6 TGTGCCAGCAGCACCGGTGGTTCTCAAGAGACCCAGTACTTC CASSTGGSQETQYF
. TRBJ1-1 . TRBV3-1/TRBV3-2 TGTGCCAGCAGCCTTACATATTACACTGAAGCTTTCTTT CASSLTYYTEAFF
TRBD1 TRBJ2-6 . TRBV5-1 TGCGCCAGCAGGGAGACAGGGGGTTCCCTTTATGGGGCCAACGTCCTGACTTTC CASRETGGSLYGANVLTF
. TRBJ1-1 . TRBV20-1 TGCAGTGCCGTAGGACAGATTGAAGCTTTCTTT CSAVGQIEAFF
TRBD1 TRBJ1-1 . TRBV28 TGTGCCAGCAGCCGACAGGGATTTAACACTGAAGCTTTCTTT CASSRQGFNTEAFF
. TRBJ1-5 . TRBV7-9 TGTGCCAGCAGCCAGGGGTCCCAGCCCCAGCATTTT CASSQGSQPQHF